The rows below give T cell receptor beta chains drawn from one sample of a study of blood T cell repertoires in COVID-19. Assay: immunoSEQ multiplex PCR; the TCRdb copy retains only in-frame clones and omits some. The table includes around 100,000 clones, roughly 88% detected once. The sequenced material came from peripheral blood. These TCRs come from a human donor in a cohort sampled during active COVID-19. CDR3s include the opening cysteine and the closing phenylalanine or tryptophan. D genes are given only for firm matches. Clone size is shown for a subset of rows, as once, few, many or a class of expanded clone.

>TRBJ2-7|-|TRBV4-1|14|-
CASSQVGRGYEQYF
TGCGCCAGCAGCCAAGTGGGCAGGGGCTACGAGCAGTACTTC
>TRBJ2-3|-|TRBV4-1|14|-
CASSQDEIGRTLDF
TGCGCCAGCAGCCAAGATGAAATTGGTAGAACACTAGATTTT
>TRBJ1-2|-|TRBV3-1/TRBV3-2|15|TRBD1
CASSRGGQGALGYTF
TGTGCCAGCAGCCGAGGGGGACAGGGGGCGCTTGGCTACACCTTC
>TRBJ2-3|-|TRBV9|14|-
CASSRRELTDTQYF
TGTGCCAGCAGTCGCAGGGAACTCACAGATACGCAGTATTTT
>TRBJ1-5|-|TRBV5-1|14|-
CASSLSGSNQPQHF
TGCGCCAGCAGCTTGTCAGGTAGCAATCAGCCCCAGCATTTT
>TRBJ2-7|-|TRBV9|14|TRBD1
CASSVSGTGGRQYF
TGTGCCAGCAGCGTGTCCGGGACAGGGGGGAGGCAGTACTTC
>TRBJ1-4|-|TRBV19|15|TRBD1
CASSTGGTANEKLFF
TGTGCCAGTAGTACTGGCGGGACAGCCAATGAAAAACTGTTTTTT
>TRBJ1-4|-|TRBV27|13|-
CASTGRANEKLFF
TGTGCCAGCACGGGGAGGGCTAATGAAAAACTGTTTTTT
>TRBJ1-2|-|TRBV11-2|13|-
CASSPSGGSGYTF
TGTGCCAGCAGCCCTTCCGGCGGGTCGGGCTACACCTTC
>TRBJ2-7|few|TRBV18|17|TRBD2
CASSPGKRGAQGYEQYF
TGTGCCAGCTCACCAGGCAAGCGGGGGGCTCAGGGGTACGAGCAGTACTTC
>TRBJ2-3|-|TRBV3-1/TRBV3-2|14|-
CASSQDPGTDTQYF
TGTGCCAGCAGCCAAGATCCAGGCACAGATACGCAGTATTTT
>TRBJ1-1|-|TRBV16|15|-
CASSQSAQGRGEAFF
TGTGCCAGCAGCCAATCCGCGCAAGGGCGGGGTGAAGCTTTCTTT
>TRBJ2-7|-|TRBV11-2|15|TRBD1
CASSPDGRGLDEQYF
TGTGCCAGCAGCCCCGATGGCAGGGGGCTCGATGAGCAGTACTTC
>TRBJ2-3|-|TRBV6-4|16|TRBD2
CASSLTSGGGTDTQYF
TGTGCCAGCAGCTTGACTAGCGGGGGTGGCACAGATACGCAGTATTTT
>TRBJ2-1|-|TRBV4-2|15|-
CASSQDLAGFNEQFF
TGTGCCAGCAGCCAAGATCTTGCGGGGTTCAATGAGCAGTTCTTC
>TRBJ2-5|once|TRBV12-5|15|TRBD2
CASGLRTSGVETQYF
TGTGCTAGTGGTTTGCGGACTAGCGGGGTGGAGACCCAGTACTTC
>TRBJ1-5|-|TRBV30|16|-
CAWSWQTGRSNQPQHF
TGTGCCTGGAGTTGGCAGACGGGTCGTAGCAATCAGCCCCAGCATTTT
>TRBJ1-1|-|TRBV10-1|15|TRBD1
CASSEGQGVNTEAFF
TGCGCCAGCAGTGAAGGGCAGGGGGTGAACACTGAAGCTTTCTTT
>TRBJ1-5|once|TRBV12-3/TRBV12-4|12|-
CASSLPGQPQHF
TGTGCCAGCAGTTTACCGGGACAGCCCCAGCATTTT
>TRBJ1-2|once|TRBV9|14|TRBD1
CASSLTGGNNGYTF
TGTGCCAGCAGCCTGACAGGGGGCAACAATGGCTACACCTTC
>TRBJ2-2|-|TRBV19|16|TRBD2
CASDDPSGRVTGELFF
TGTGCCAGTGACGACCCAAGCGGGAGAGTCACCGGGGAGCTGTTTTTT
>TRBJ1-2|-|TRBV3-1/TRBV3-2|13|-
CASSQAGVYGYTF
TGTGCCAGCAGCCAGGCGGGGGTGTATGGCTACACCTTC
>TRBJ2-3|-|TRBV7-7|14|TRBD1
CASSRDRETDTQYF
TGTGCCAGCAGCCGGGACAGGGAAACAGATACGCAGTATTTT
>TRBJ2-3|-|TRBV7-9|17|TRBD2
CASSLAGLAGAEDTQYF
TGTGCCAGCAGCTTAGCCGGACTAGCGGGGGCCGAAGATACGCAGTATTTT
>TRBJ2-1|-|TRBV5-5|17|TRBD2
CASSRGLAGGQFAEQFF
TGTGCCAGCAGCCGAGGACTAGCGGGGGGGCAGTTCGCTGAGCAGTTCTTC
>TRBJ1-2|-|TRBV14|15|TRBD1
CASSQVNRDRGGYTF
TGTGCCAGCAGCCAAGTCAACCGGGACAGGGGGGGCTACACCTTC
>TRBJ2-3|once|TRBV27|17|-
CASSTNPLERERDTQYF
TGTGCCAGCAGTACAAATCCCCTAGAGAGAGAACGAGATACGCAGTATTTT
>TRBJ2-4|-|TRBV7-2|15|-
CASSFNRVAKNIQYF
TGTGCCAGCAGCTTCAACAGGGTTGCCAAAAACATTCAGTACTTC
>TRBJ1-4|-|TRBV27|13|-
CASSLLGGEKLFF
TGTGCCAGCAGTTTACTGGGGGGTGAAAAACTGTTTTTT
>TRBJ2-7|few|TRBV7-8|15|-
CASSLGRQGFYEQYF
TGTGCCAGCAGCTTAGGTCGGCAGGGGTTCTACGAGCAGTACTTC
>TRBJ1-6|few|TRBV7-3|17|TRBD1
CASSLTPRTGPLSTLHF
TGTGCCAGCAGCTTAACTCCCCGGACAGGTCCTTTATCAACCCTCCACTTT
>TRBJ2-7|-|TRBV15|13|TRBD2
CATSIALGGEQYF
TGTGCCACCAGCATTGCCCTCGGGGGGGAGCAGTACTTC
>TRBJ1-5|-|TRBV6-1|15|-
CASSDGLQGGQPQHF
TGTGCCAGCAGTGACGGTTTGCAGGGCGGTCAGCCCCAGCATTTT
>TRBJ1-5|-|TRBV30|16|-
CAWSVRFQGPTQPQHF
TGTGCCTGGAGTGTACGGTTTCAGGGTCCGACTCAGCCCCAGCATTTT
>TRBJ1-2|-|TRBV7-9|13|-
CASSLEQGYGYTF
TGTGCCAGCAGCTTAGAACAGGGTTATGGCTACACCTTC
>TRBJ2-7|-|TRBV5-1|13|TRBD1
CASSLDRGYEQYF
TGCGCCAGCAGCTTGGACAGGGGCTACGAGCAGTACTTC
>TRBJ2-7|-|TRBV6-2/TRBV6-3|14|-
CASSYSRRGREQYF
TGTGCCAGCAGTTACTCACGCAGGGGACGCGAGCAGTACTTC
>TRBJ2-1|-|TRBV6-4|15|-
CASSDSGATYNEQFF
TGTGCCAGCAGTGACTCTGGGGCCACCTACAATGAGCAGTTCTTC
>TRBJ1-2|-|TRBV28|14|TRBD1
CASSFDRVARGYTF
TGTGCCAGCAGCTTCGACAGGGTAGCTCGGGGCTACACCTTC
>TRBJ2-3|-|TRBV6-5|14|-
CASSSGGGTDTQYF
TGTGCCAGCAGTTCCGGCGGCGGCACAGATACGCAGTATTTT
>TRBJ2-4|few|TRBV11-2|16|-
CASSLERRGGGNIQYF
TGTGCCAGCAGCTTAGAGCGGCGGGGAGGGGGAAACATTCAGTACTTC
>TRBJ2-5|-|TRBV27|14|-
CASSLTGFPETQYF
TGTGCCAGCAGTTTAACAGGGTTCCCAGAGACCCAGTACTTC
>TRBJ1-1|-|TRBV19|17|-
CASSIVNRGMMNTEAFF
TGTGCCAGTAGTATAGTGAACCGCGGGATGATGAACACTGAAGCTTTCTTT
>TRBJ2-5|-|TRBV27|15|TRBD1
CASSLWDRGQETQYF
TGTGCCAGCAGTTTATGGGACAGGGGACAAGAGACCCAGTACTTC
>TRBJ2-2|few|TRBV7-3|14|-
CASSPNPNTGELFF
TGTGCCAGCAGCCCCAATCCGAACACCGGGGAGCTGTTTTTT
>TRBJ2-1|-|TRBV13|15|TRBD2
CASSFLLAEYNEQFF
TGTGCCAGCAGCTTCTTACTAGCGGAGTACAATGAGCAGTTCTTC
>TRBJ2-5|-|TRBV7-9|14|TRBD1
CASSLTGGQETQYF
TGTGCCAGCAGCTTGACAGGGGGCCAAGAGACCCAGTACTTC
>TRBJ2-7|-|TRBV5-1|15|TRBD2
CASSSGTSGSYEQYF
TGCGCCAGCAGCTCCGGGACTAGCGGATCCTACGAGCAGTACTTC
>TRBJ2-7|-|TRBV4-1|16|TRBD2
CASSQGTSGTTYEQYF
TGCGCCAGCAGCCAGGGGACTAGCGGGACTACCTACGAGCAGTACTTC
>TRBJ2-3|-|TRBV7-2|15|TRBD2
CASSPNSGGTDTQYF
TGTGCCAGCAGCCCCAACAGCGGGGGCACAGATACGCAGTATTTT
>TRBJ2-7|-|TRBV2|12|-
CASSDSPYEQYF
TGTGCCAGCAGCGACAGTCCCTACGAGCAGTACTTC
>TRBJ1-6|-|TRBV18|14|-
CASSPTPDYSPLHF
TGTGCCAGCTCACCAACACCCGATTATTCACCCCTCCACTTT
>TRBJ2-7|-|TRBV27|14|TRBD2
CASTRSGRGNEQYF
TGTGCCAGCACCCGAAGCGGGAGGGGTAACGAGCAGTACTTC
>TRBJ2-3|-|TRBV6-5|14|-
CASNNGGHDDTQYF
TGTGCCAGCAACAACGGGGGGCACGACGATACGCAGTATTTT
>TRBJ1-1|once|TRBV7-9|15|-
CASSLSFRGPPEAFF
TGTGCCAGCAGCTTAAGTTTCAGGGGCCCCCCTGAAGCTTTCTTT
>TRBJ2-7|-|TRBV5-1|14|TRBD1
CASSLWDSTYEQYF
TGCGCCAGCAGCCTCTGGGACAGTACCTACGAGCAGTACTTC
>TRBJ2-3|-|TRBV6-5|14|TRBD2
CASSYAGGRDTQYF
TGTGCCAGCAGTTACGCGGGGGGCAGGGATACGCAGTATTTT
>TRBJ2-2|-|TRBV10-3|17|TRBD2
CAVAVIAGGTNTGELFF
TGTGCCGTTGCCGTTATTGCCGGGGGGACGAACACCGGGGAGCTGTTTTTT
>TRBJ1-1|-|TRBV7-2|15|TRBD1
CASTRQGTMNTEAFF
TGTGCCAGCACCCGACAGGGAACCATGAACACTGAAGCTTTCTTT
>TRBJ2-1|-|TRBV5-1|14|TRBD1
CASHSTGGYNEQFF
TGCGCCAGCCACTCGACAGGGGGCTACAATGAGCAGTTCTTC